This entry concerns a single T cell receptor (beta chain). What it binds is not known. Other DNA sequences within the sample encode an identical CDR3. Trimming at V came to 4 bases and at J to 2 bases, leaving 2 bases not matched to a gene. CDR1 and CDR2 from the germline V gene are MDHEN and SYDVKM. The CDR3 is 14 residues long. Some clones are missing from TCRdb's copy, which holds only in-frame ones; the method was immunoSEQ multiplex PCR. The table includes some 96,000 clones, approximately 88% detected once. These data originate in a study of T cell responses to AZD1222 COVID-19 vaccine. Study background: Samples with a second dose at about 4 or about 12 weeks were pooled together. The study, taken as a whole, reports: Repertoire sampling occurred only after the peak T cell response. When two AZD1222 doses had been given, Spike-specific TCR breadth and depth rose. Spike as a whole was targeted by vaccine-associated CD4 TCRs, dominant at 160-218 and 743-854.

The rearrangement uses TRBV28 and TRBJ1-5, with TRBD1 matching 7 bases. The sequencing here drew on peripheral blood, taken on day 0 of AZD1222 vaccination. The receptor was derived from an adult in good health. The CDR3 here is CASSSGQRNQPQHF. In nucleotides, the CDR3 is TGTGCCAGCAGTTCGGGACAGCGCAATCAGCCCCAGCATTTT.